A single sample is the source of the 7 T cell receptor beta chains below, sequenced in a study of shared clonotypes between healthy human individuals. The method was immunoSEQ multiplex PCR; TCRdb's version includes in-frame clones alone and lacks a portion of them. The sample lists 2 million to 2.5 million clones; over 85% were seen once. Sequenced material: naive CD4+ T cells from PBMCs. Documented subset: CD45RA+ positively selected. The receptors come from a man in his late teens or twenties in good health. Some clones in this sample may be carry-over from other donors' samples.

The chain joins TRBV20-1 to TRBJ2-7; D remains ambiguous. This CDR3 is 11 amino acids long. V was clipped by 5 bases and J by 6 bases, with 11 bases between them. Germline V gene sequence: CDR1 DFQATT, CDR2 SNEGSKA (reference sequence). The chain's CDR3 is CSALYGPEQYF. DNA of the CDR3: TGCAGTGCTCTTTACGGGCCCGAGCAGTACTTC.

The V gene is TRBV18, the J gene TRBJ2-7; maybe TRBD1 (6 bases). The CDR3 consists of 15 residues. The V end lost 1 base, the J end lost 6 bases, and 16 bases lay between the germline ends. Per the germline V gene, CDR1 is KGHSH and CDR2 is LQKENI. DNA for the CDR3: TGTGCCAGCTCACCACAAAACGGGGTCAGGGGCGAGCAGTACTTC. This codes for CASSPQNGVRGEQYF.

J is TRBJ2-1 and V is TRBV9, with D perhaps TRBD1 (6 bases). Germline V lookup: CDR1 SGDLS, CDR2 YYNGEE. Trimming removed 0 bases from V and 0 bases from J, with 22 bases in between. This CDR3 region has 20 residues. CDR3 nucleotide sequence: TGTGCCAGCAGCGTAGATCACAGGGTCGGCGCGGCTCCCTCCTACAATGAGCAGTTCTTC. This encodes CASSVDHRVGAAPSYNEQFF.

The rearrangement uses TRBV5-4 and TRBJ1-4; 10 bases map to TRBD1. Germline lookup yields CDR1 SGHNT and CDR2 YYREEE (reference sequence). With V trimmed by 3 bases and J by 3 bases, 11 bases remained unmatched. This CDR3 has 18 amino acids. The CDR3 sequence is CASSWGKDRGKSNEKLFF. CDR3 DNA: TGTGCCAGCAGCTGGGGGAAGGACAGGGGGAAGTCTAATGAAAAACTGTTTTTT.

The chain carries TRBV4-1 and TRBJ1-1, with 7 bases matching TRBD1. Germline V gives CDR1 MGHRA, CDR2 YSYEKL. V lost 4 bases to trimming and J lost 4 bases; unmatched junction nucleotides: 15. The CDR3 length is 17 residues. The CDR3 bases are TGCGCCAGCAGCCCCGCCGGGGCAGGGGGTTGGGGCACTGAAGCTTTCTTT. Translation gives CASSPAGAGGWGTEAFF.

The chain recombines TRBV4-1 with TRBJ2-3; possibly TRBD2 for D (6 bases). V gave up 1 base and J gave up 0 bases, with 11 bases separating them. Germline loops: CDR1 MGHRA, CDR2 YSYEKL. This CDR3 comprises 16 residues. The CDR3 spells CASSQGDSISTDTQYF. CDR3 in DNA: TGCGCCAGCAGCCAAGGGGACTCCATTAGCACAGATACGCAGTATTTT.

Of note for this clone: The same CDR3 arises from other DNA sequences in this sample as well. CDR3 sequence reads: CASSLDTATDTQYF. CDR3 bases: TGCGCCAGCAGCCTCGACACAGCCACAGATACGCAGTATTTT. This chain links TRBV5-1 with TRBJ2-3; D gene unclear. The CDR3 extends over 14 amino acids. Looked up from germline, CDR1 is SGHRS and CDR2 is YFSETQ. The ends were cut back, 4 bases at V and 2 bases at J, with 11 bases in the middle.